This record looks at one T cell receptor beta chain sequence and its context. The record originates from a study of blood T cell repertoires in COVID-19. J gave up 5 bases and V 5 bases, and 4 bases lay outside the gene matches. Germline-derived CDR1 and CDR2 are GTSNPN and SVGIG (reference sequence). This CDR3 spans 12 amino acids. Using immunoSEQ multiplex PCR, the repertoire was profiled, and TCRdb retains in-frame clones only, with some absent. The table includes 150,000 to 200,000 clones, 88% detected once. The sequencing input was peripheral blood. This clonotype was sampled from a man between 65 and 85 years old with active or convalescent COVID-19. The chain joins TRBV30 to TRBJ1-1, with 8 bases that match TRBD1. The CDR3 nucleotides read TGTGCCTGGCTACGACAGGGGACTGAAGCTTTCTTT. Amino acids: CAWLRQGTEAFF.